This TCR beta chain is drawn from a study of T cells expressing NK-cell markers. General study points: Dominant NKG2C+ clonotypes accounted for roughly 1.0-7.0% of CD8+ T cells in more than 5 donors.

TCRdb re-called the 5' RACE reads; every CDR3 protein appears as one record, without DNA. Seen in this sample are 350,000 to 450,000 distinct CDR3 sequences; the ten most common clones hold roughly 5.2%. To note about this clonotype: Its antigen is unknown.

Germline loops: CDR1 LGHNA, CDR2 YNFKEQ. The CDR3 contains 16 residues. Sequencing input: blood T cells: a sorted CD56 or NKG2C T cell subset, CD4+ or CD8+ T cells, or bulk PBMC T cells (not recorded which). The rearrangement links TRBV4-2 to TRBJ2-5; TCRdb names TRBD2, which stays unverified in the absence of DNA. This sequence originates from a man between 18 and 69 years old in good health. The CDR3 protein is CASSQVTRGAQEGQYF.